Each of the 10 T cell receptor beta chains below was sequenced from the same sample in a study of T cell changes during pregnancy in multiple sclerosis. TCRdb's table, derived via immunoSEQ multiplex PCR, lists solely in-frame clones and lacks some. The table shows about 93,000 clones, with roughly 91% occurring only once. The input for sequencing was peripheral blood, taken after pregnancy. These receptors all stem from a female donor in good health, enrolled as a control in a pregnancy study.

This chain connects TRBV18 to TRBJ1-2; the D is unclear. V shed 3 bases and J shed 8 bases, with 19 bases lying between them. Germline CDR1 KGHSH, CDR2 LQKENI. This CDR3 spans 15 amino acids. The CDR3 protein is CASSPGVLLWSGYTF. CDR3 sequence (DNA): TGTGCCAGCTCACCTGGTGTGCTTCTATGGTCAGGCTACACCTTC.

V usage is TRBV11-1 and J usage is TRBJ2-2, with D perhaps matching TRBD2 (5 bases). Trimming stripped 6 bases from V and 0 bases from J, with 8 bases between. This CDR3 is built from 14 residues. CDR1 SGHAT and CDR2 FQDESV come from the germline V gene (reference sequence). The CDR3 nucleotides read TGTGCCAGCAGGATCGGGGCGAACACCGGGGAGCTGTTTTTT. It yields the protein CASRIGANTGELFF.

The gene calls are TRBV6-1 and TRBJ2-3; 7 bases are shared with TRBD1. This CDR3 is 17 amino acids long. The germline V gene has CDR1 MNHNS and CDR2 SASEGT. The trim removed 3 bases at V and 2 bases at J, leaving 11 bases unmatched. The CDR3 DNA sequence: TGTGCCAGCAGTGAGTTCACGACAGGGCCCAACACAGATACGCAGTATTTT. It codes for CASSEFTTGPNTDTQYF.

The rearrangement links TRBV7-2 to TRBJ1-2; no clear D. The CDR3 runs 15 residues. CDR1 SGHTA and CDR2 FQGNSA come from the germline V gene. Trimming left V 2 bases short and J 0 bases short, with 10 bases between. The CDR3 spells CASSLQFAANYGYTF. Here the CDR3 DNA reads TGTGCCAGCAGCTTACAATTCGCGGCTAACTATGGCTACACCTTC.

CDR3 nucleotides: TGTGCCAGCAGCACCCGGGACAGTAAAAACAATGAGCAGTTCTTC. It is translated as CASSTRDSKNNEQFF. V usage is TRBV9 and J usage is TRBJ2-1; 7 nucleotides agree with TRBD1. Trimming at V came to 4 bases and at J to 5 bases, leaving 9 bases not matched to a gene. The CDR3 consists of 15 residues. The germline gives CDR1 SGDLS, CDR2 YYNGEE.

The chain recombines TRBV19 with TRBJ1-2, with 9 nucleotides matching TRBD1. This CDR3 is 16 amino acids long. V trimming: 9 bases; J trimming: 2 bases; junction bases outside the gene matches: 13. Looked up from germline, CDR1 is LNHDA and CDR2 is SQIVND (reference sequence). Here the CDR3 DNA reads TGTGCCAGCAAGTCCCCCGGGACAGGGTACAACTATGGCTACACCTTC. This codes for CASKSPGTGYNYGYTF.

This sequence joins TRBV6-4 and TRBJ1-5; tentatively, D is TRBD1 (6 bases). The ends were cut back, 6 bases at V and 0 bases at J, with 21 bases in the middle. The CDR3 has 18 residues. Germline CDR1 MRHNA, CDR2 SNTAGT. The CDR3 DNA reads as TGTGCCAGCAGGGACGTGGGGGGGGCGCGTTATAGCAATCAGCCCCAGCATTTT. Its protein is CASRDVGGARYSNQPQHF.

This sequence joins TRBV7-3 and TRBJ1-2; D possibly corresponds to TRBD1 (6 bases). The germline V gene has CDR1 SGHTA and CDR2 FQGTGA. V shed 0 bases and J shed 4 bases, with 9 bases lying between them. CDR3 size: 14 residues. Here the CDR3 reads CASSLTGAGYGYTF. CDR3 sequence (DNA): TGTGCCAGCAGCTTAACGGGGGCTGGCTATGGCTACACCTTC.

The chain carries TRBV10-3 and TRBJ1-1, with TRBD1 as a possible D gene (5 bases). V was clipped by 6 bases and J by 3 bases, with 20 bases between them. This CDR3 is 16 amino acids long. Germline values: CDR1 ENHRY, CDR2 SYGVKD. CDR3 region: CAIRIRPQGADTEAFF. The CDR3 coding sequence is TGTGCCATCAGAATACGGCCCCAGGGTGCAGACACTGAAGCTTTCTTT.

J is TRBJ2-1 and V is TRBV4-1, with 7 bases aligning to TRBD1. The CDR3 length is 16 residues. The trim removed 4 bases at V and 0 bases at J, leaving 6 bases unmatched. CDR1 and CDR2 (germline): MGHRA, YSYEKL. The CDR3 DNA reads TGCGCCAGCAGCCTCGGGACAGACAACTCCTACAATGAGCAGTTCTTC. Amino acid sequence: CASSLGTDNSYNEQFF.